This T cell receptor (beta chain) appears in the sequencing data of a study of T-cell reconstitution after alpha-beta-depleted transplantation in children. A remark on this clonotype: Its antigen is as yet unknown.

Trimming cost V 6 bases and J 5 bases; bases outside gene matches: 12. From germline, CDR1 is MDHEN and CDR2 SYDVKM. The CDR3 is 16 amino acids. Researchers prepared the TCRbeta library using unique molecular identifiers, the study reports. TCRdb ran MiXCR on the PCR reads and lists one entry per CDR3 protein. The profile covers almost 20,000 distinct CDR3 sequences, with about an eighth appearing a single time and 35% taken by the ten largest. Findings and limits, study-wide: Reported findings indicate that, about two months after transplant, alpha-beta T cells came from several hundred expanded clones, which were derived from non-depleted graft cells. The high TCRbeta diversity at day 60 in some patients came from surviving recipient T cells and thymic progenitors. T-cell counts and diversity were attributed mostly to newly produced T cells one year after transplant.

The source was PBMCs, mostly from graft donor cells, collected 60 days after TCRalphabeta/CD19-depleted stem cell transplant. This sequence was found in a female patient aged 2-9 years who had a stem cell transplant for congenital amegakaryocytic thrombocytopenia, so the T cells may come from the graft donor. The chain couples TRBV28 to TRBJ2-3, with 9 bases identical to TRBD1. The CDR3 DNA reads as TGTGCCAGCAGAATATCCGTTGGGACAGGGCGAGATACGCAGTATTTT. Translated, it gives CASRISVGTGRDTQYF. The variable domain in full, with the rest retrieved from reference TRBV28 and TRBJ2-3, is DVKVTQSSRYLVKRTGEKVFLECVQDMDHENMFWYRQDPGLGLRLIYFSYDVKMKEKGDIPEGYSVSREKKERFSLILESASTNQTSMYLCASRISVGTGRDTQYFGPGTRLTVL.